This T cell receptor (beta chain) was obtained from a study of technical replicates of blood from several donors. This clone was counted a single time. Germline V lookup: CDR1 SGHVS, CDR2 FQNEAQ. The CDR3 runs to 14 residues. J was trimmed by 4 bases and V by 5 bases; bases with no gene match: 7. Clones were read by immunoSEQ multiplex PCR, and TCRdb kept only the in-frame ones, dropping some. The sample shows approximately 50,000 clones, about 95% of them seen only once. The V call is TRBV7-8, the J call TRBJ1-2; 7 bases line up with TRBD1. The source is a human donor in good health. Input material: T cells isolated from PBMCs. The CDR3 region has the DNA TGTGCCAGCAGCGTAGGGGGACAGCGCTATGGCTACACCTTC. Amino acid sequence: CASSVGGQRYGYTF.